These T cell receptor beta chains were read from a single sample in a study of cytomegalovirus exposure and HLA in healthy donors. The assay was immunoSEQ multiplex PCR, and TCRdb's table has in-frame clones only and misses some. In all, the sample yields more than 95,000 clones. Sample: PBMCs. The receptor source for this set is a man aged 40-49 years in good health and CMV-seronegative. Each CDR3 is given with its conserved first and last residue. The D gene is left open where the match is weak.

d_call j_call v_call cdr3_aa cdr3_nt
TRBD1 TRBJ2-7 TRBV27 CASSVAPLRDRDAYEQYF TGTGCCAGCAGTGTAGCCCCCCTCCGGGACAGGGATGCCTACGAGCAGTACTTC
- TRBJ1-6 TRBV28 CASRLAGGNSPLHF TGTGCCAGCAGGCTGGCGGGGGGGAATTCACCCCTCCACTTT
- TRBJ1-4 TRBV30 CAWSALWREKLFF TGTGCCTGGAGTGCCCTATGGAGGGAAAAACTGTTTTTT
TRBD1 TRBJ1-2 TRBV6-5 CASSWTGGSGYTF TGTGCCAGCAGTTGGACAGGGGGCTCAGGCTACACCTTC
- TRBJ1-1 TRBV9 CASSVDSRNTEAFF TGTGCCAGCAGCGTAGACTCCCGGAACACTGAAGCTTTCTTT
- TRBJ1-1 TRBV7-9 CASRLGGLNTEAFF TGTGCCAGCAGGTTAGGAGGGCTGAACACTGAAGCTTTCTTT
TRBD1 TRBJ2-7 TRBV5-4 CASSRTGGIYEQYF TGTGCCAGCAGCCGGACAGGGGGCATCTACGAGCAGTACTTC
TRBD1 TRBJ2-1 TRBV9 CASSGQGYEQFF TGTGCCAGCAGCGGACAGGGATATGAGCAGTTCTTC
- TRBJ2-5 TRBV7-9 CASSLGNIQETQYF TGTGCCAGCAGCTTAGGCAACATCCAAGAGACCCAGTACTTC
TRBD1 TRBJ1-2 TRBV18 CASSFRDRDGYTF TGTGCCAGCTCATTCCGGGACAGGGATGGCTACACCTTC
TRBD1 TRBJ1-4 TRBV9 CASSAGQGNEKLFF TGTGCCAGCAGCGCCGGACAGGGCAATGAAAAACTGTTTTTT
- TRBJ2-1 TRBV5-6 CASSPGLARGKNEQFF TGTGCCAGCAGCCCAGGCTTGGCCAGGGGCAAGAATGAGCAGTTCTTC
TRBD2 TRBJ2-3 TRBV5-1 CASSLGTSATDTQYF TGCGCCAGCAGCTTGGGGACTAGCGCAACAGATACGCAGTATTTT
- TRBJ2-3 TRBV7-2 CASSLVRRRPLPTDTQYF TGTGCCAGCAGCTTAGTTCGGAGGCGTCCCTTACCCACAGATACGCAGTATTTT
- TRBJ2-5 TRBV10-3 CAISDWRPEGETQYF TGTGCCATCAGTGATTGGCGGCCGGAGGGGGAGACCCAGTACTTC
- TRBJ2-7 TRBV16 CASSREMSSPGIAYEQYF TGTGCCAGCAGCCGCGAAATGAGTAGCCCCGGGATCGCCTACGAGCAGTACTTC
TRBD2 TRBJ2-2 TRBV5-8 CASSHGLAANTGELFF TGTGCCAGCAGCCACGGACTAGCGGCTAACACCGGGGAGCTGTTTTTT
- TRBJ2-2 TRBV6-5 CASKRDTNTGELFF TGTGCCAGCAAACGAGACACGAACACCGGGGAGCTGTTTTTT
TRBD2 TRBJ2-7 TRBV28 CASSPWVAGGPFYEQYF TGTGCCAGCAGCCCCTGGGTAGCGGGAGGGCCTTTCTACGAGCAGTACTTC
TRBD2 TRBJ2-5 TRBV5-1 CASSLGLAGGLPPETQYF TGCGCCAGCAGCTTGGGCCTAGCGGGGGGGCTTCCCCCGGAGACCCAGTACTTC
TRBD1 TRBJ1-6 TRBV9 CASSRTGDYNSPLHF TGTGCCAGCAGCAGGACAGGAGACTATAATTCACCCCTCCACTTT
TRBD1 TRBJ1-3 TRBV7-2 CASSPQRGRGPGNTIYF TGTGCCAGCAGCCCGCAGAGGGGCAGGGGGCCCGGAAACACCATATATTTT
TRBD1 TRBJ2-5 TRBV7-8 CASSPSGQVQTQYF TGTGCCAGCAGCCCCTCGGGACAGGTGCAGACCCAGTACTTC
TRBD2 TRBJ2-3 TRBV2 CASKSRGADTQYF TGTGCCAGCAAGTCGCGGGGGGCAGATACGCAGTATTTT
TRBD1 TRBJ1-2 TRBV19 CASSLPGTADGYTF TGTGCCAGTAGTTTACCCGGGACAGCGGATGGCTACACCTTC
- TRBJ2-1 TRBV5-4 CASSLSVGVYNEQFF TGTGCCAGCAGCTTGTCTGTCGGGGTTTACAATGAGCAGTTCTTC
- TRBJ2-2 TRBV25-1 CASRSETANTGELFF TGTGCCAGCAGATCGGAAACAGCGAACACCGGGGAGCTGTTTTTT
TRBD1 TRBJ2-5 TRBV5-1 CASSLAPGGQETQYF TGCGCCAGCAGCTTGGCCCCAGGGGGACAAGAGACCCAGTACTTC
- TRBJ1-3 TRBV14 CASSLQGGNTIYF TGTGCCAGCAGCCTACAGGGAGGAAACACCATATATTTT
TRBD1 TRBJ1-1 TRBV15 CATSNFQGGVDTEAFF TGTGCCACCAGCAATTTCCAGGGGGGCGTGGACACTGAAGCTTTCTTT
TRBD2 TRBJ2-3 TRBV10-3 CAISLGLAGVRDTQYF TGTGCCATCAGCCTCGGACTAGCGGGGGTACGAGATACGCAGTATTTT
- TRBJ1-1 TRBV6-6 CASSAPPGGTEAFF TGTGCCAGCAGTGCCCCCCCGGGGGGGACTGAAGCTTTCTTT
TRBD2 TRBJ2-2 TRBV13 CASSLERTSGRVLRTGELFF TGTGCCAGCAGCTTAGAAAGGACTAGCGGGAGAGTTCTGCGAACCGGGGAGCTGTTTTTT
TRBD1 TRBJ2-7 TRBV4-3 CASSREDRAIHEQYF TGCGCCAGCAGCCGTGAAGACAGGGCGATCCACGAGCAGTACTTC
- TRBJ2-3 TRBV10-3 CAISEREPRTDTQYF TGTGCCATCAGTGAGCGGGAGCCCCGCACAGATACGCAGTATTTT
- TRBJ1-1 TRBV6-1 CASSEQGNTEAFF TGTGCCAGCAGTGAACAGGGGAACACTGAAGCTTTCTTT
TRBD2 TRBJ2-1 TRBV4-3 CASSQGLAGVNEQFF TGCGCCAGCAGCCAGGGACTAGCGGGAGTTAATGAGCAGTTCTTC
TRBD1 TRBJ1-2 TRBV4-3 CASSQDWGTGNYGYTF TGCGCCAGCAGCCAAGATTGGGGGACAGGGAACTATGGCTACACCTTC
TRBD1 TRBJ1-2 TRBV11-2 CASSPTDRGYGYTF TGTGCCAGCAGCCCAACGGACAGGGGGTATGGCTACACCTTC
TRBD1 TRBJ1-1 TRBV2 CASSEEGGNLNTEAFF TGTGCCAGCAGTGAGGAAGGGGGCAATTTGAACACTGAAGCTTTCTTT
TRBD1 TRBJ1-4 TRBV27 CASSRKQGARGKLFF TGTGCCAGCAGCCGTAAACAGGGGGCAAGGGGAAAACTGTTTTTT
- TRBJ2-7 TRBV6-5 CASSYSETSTYEQYF TGTGCCAGCAGTTACTCTGAGACAAGTACCTACGAGCAGTACTTC
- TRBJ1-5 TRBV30 CAWAATVNQPQHF TGTGCCTGGGCCGCAACAGTCAATCAGCCCCAGCATTTT
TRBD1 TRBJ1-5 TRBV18 CASSFGQGSRQPQHF TGTGCCAGCTCATTTGGACAGGGAAGTCGTCAGCCCCAGCATTTT
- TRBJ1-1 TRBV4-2 CASSQVGTGISTEAFF TGTGCCAGCAGCCAAGTGGGGACTGGGATAAGCACTGAAGCTTTCTTT
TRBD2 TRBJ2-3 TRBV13 CASSLRASGSRVDTQYF TGTGCCAGCAGCTTAAGGGCTAGCGGGAGTCGTGTAGATACGCAGTATTTT
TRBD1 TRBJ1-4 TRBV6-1 CASTGQGRTNEKLFF TGTGCCAGCACGGGACAGGGGAGAACTAATGAAAAACTGTTTTTT
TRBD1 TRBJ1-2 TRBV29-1 CSLGPTGNDGYTF TGCAGCCTGGGACCGACAGGGAACGATGGCTACACCTTC
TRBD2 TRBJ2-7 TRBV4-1 CASSRGRLAGEIEQYF TGCGCCAGCAGCCGGGGACGACTAGCGGGAGAAATCGAGCAGTACTTC
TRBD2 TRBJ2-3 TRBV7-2 CASSKTSGGATDTQYF TGTGCCAGCAGCAAGACTAGCGGGGGGGCCACAGATACGCAGTATTTT
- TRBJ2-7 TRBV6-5 CASSYSTAYEQYF TGTGCCAGCAGTTACTCTACAGCCTACGAGCAGTACTTC
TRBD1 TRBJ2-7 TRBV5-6 CASSSRDRGPYEQYF TGTGCCAGCAGCTCCCGGGACAGGGGGCCCTACGAGCAGTACTTC
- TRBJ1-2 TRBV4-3 CASSRDAGDMSGYTF TGCGCCAGCAGCCGGGACGCGGGGGACATGAGTGGCTACACCTTC
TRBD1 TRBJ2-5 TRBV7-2 CASSLAVTGNQETQYF TGTGCCAGCAGCTTAGCTGTGACAGGGAACCAAGAGACCCAGTACTTC